This T cell receptor (beta chain) was sequenced during a study of blood T cell repertoires in COVID-19. The germline V and J ends were trimmed by 0 bases and 3 bases, with 9 bases remaining between them. The CDR3 totals 14 residues. Germline values: CDR1 SGHRS, CDR2 YFSETQ. Clones were read by immunoSEQ multiplex PCR, and TCRdb kept only the in-frame ones, dropping some. The sample lists about 87,000 clones; about 85% were seen once. The specimen was peripheral blood. The sequence derives from a woman older than 75 with COVID-19, enrolled during active disease. This chain uses TRBV5-1 with TRBJ2-5, with D possibly matching TRBD1 (6 bases). CDR3 amino acids: CASSLGQVEETQYF. The CDR3 DNA follows: TGCGCCAGCAGCTTGGGACAGGTAGAAGAGACCCAGTACTTC.